This TCR beta chain derives from a study of blood T cells in healthy people across ages. Background on the study: Template switching picked up about one barcoded beta molecule for each two T cells.

This clonotype was picked up many times. Together with a sample-barcoded 5' primer, a J-beta primer mix was included in a second PCR lasting about 7 to 12 cycles. All samples gave at least 2.5 million CDR3-containing paired-end reads. From the 5' RACE reads, TCRdb called clonotypes with MiXCR, one entry per CDR3 protein. The sample consists of about 780,000 distinct CDR3 sequences, roughly 46% of them appearing once. From germline, CDR1 is MNHNY and CDR2 SVGAGI (reference sequence). V lost 3 bases and J lost 8, with 8 bases in between. CDR3 length: 12 residues. The donors, healthy Caucasians from Russia, were aged roughly 6 to 90.

The sequence came from an elderly man in good health. This chain uses TRBV6-6 with TRBJ2-4, with TRBD2 as a possible D gene (5 bases). The sequenced sample was blood. CDR3 in amino acids: CASSYVRDIQYF. CDR3 DNA sequence: TGTGCCAGCAGTTATGTGCGGGACATTCAGTACTTC.